Sequencing of this T cell receptor (beta chain) was carried out in a study of T cell repertoires in cytomegalovirus infection. Study-wide results and caveats: Identification of carriers of CMV plus the relevant HLA was achieved through cumulative public TCR beta family frequency. In two of eight donors, the top clonotype was HLA-C-restricted CMV-specific.

A single record per CDR3 protein comes from TCRdb applying MiXCR to the reads. Here the sample spans over 450,000 distinct CDR3 sequences, about 11% being singletons. This CDR3 has 14 amino acids. The V gene's germline CDR1 is LNHDA and CDR2 SQIVND (reference sequence). V was trimmed by 5 bases and J by 2 bases, leaving 9 bases between them. This clonotype was recorded many times. Its antigen is as yet unknown. The TCR comes from a human donor in good health (CMV status not recorded). Some clones in this sample may be carry-over from other donors' samples. Input material: PBMCs. The rearrangement uses TRBV19 and TRBJ2-2, with unresolved D. The CDR3 region has the DNA TGTGCCAGTAGTCAACAGTATAACACCGGGGAGCTGTTTTTT. This gives the protein CASSQQYNTGELFF.